The TCR beta chain described here comes from a study of blood T cell repertoires in COVID-19. Across the study: Collection of acute and convalescent COVID-19 samples took place in the United States, Italy and Spain. Sample material is recorded as cDNA or gDNA derived from T cells, B-cell-depleted T cells, or PBMCs.

Original analysis: Reference gene primer amplification gave estimated nucleated cell counts. This table comes from immunoSEQ multiplex PCR, and its TCRdb copy is limited to in-frame clones, with some not included. V and J calls and clone size come straight from that table; D and trimming were deduced from the DNA. The profile shows about 190,000 clones, about 86% of them singletons. Material: peripheral blood. The receptor's source is a man younger than 45 with active or convalescent COVID-19.

CDR3 sequence: CASSVASSSGTEAFF. In nucleotides, the CDR3 is TGTGCCAGCAGCGTAGCTTCTAGCAGTGGCACTGAAGCTTTCTTT. The chain combines TRBV9 with TRBJ1-1; D is uncertain. This CDR3 has 15 amino acids. V lost 0 bases to trimming and J lost 4 bases, with 13 bases between them. The germline gives CDR1 SGDLS, CDR2 YYNGEE.